The 17 T cell receptor beta chains reported below all come from one sample, sequenced in a study of regulatory T cells in long-lasting Graves disease. The authors built TCR beta libraries using iRepertoire HTBI primers and Arm-PCR of CDR3 regions. From the multiplex PCR reads, TCRdb called clonotypes with MiXCR, one entry per CDR3 protein. Among roughly 450,000 distinct CDR3 sequences listed, roughly 20% were seen once. Documented time point: persistent/refractory GD, antithyroid drugs over 5 years with positive TRAb. RNA extracted from PBMCs served as the sequencing template. Sample: peripheral blood mononuclear cells (PBMCs), taken when the disease was refractory, from a patient treated with antithyroid drugs. All receptors come from a female donor with Graves disease.

Note on this clonotype: The junction and the germline gene differ at one end; a read error may be behind it. The J gene is TRBJ2-7, the V gene TRBV5-6; maybe TRBD2 (6 bases). The germline V gene encodes CDR1 SGHDT and CDR2 YYEEEE. CDR3 length: 14 amino acids. The CDR3 bases are TGCGCCAGCAGCCCAGCGGGCCCTTCTCACGAGCAGTACTTC. Protein sequence: CASSPAGPSHEQYF.

In this sample, this clonotype turned up many times. The rearrangement uses TRBV27 and TRBJ1-5, with TRBD1 as a possible D gene (6 bases). Germline-derived CDR1 and CDR2 are MNHEY and SMNVEV (reference sequence). The CDR3 has 14 residues. Trimming removed 5 bases at V and 7 bases at J, with 15 bases between. This CDR3 reads CASSLSGEGQPQHF. As DNA, the CDR3 is TGTGCCAGCAGTCTCTCAGGGGAAGGGCAGCCCCAGCATTTT.

The gene calls are TRBV20-1 and TRBJ2-7; D is unresolved. Trimming stripped 6 bases from V and 3 bases from J, with 9 bases between. Germline CDR1 DFQATT, CDR2 SNEGSKA (reference sequence). There are 11 residues in the CDR3. CDR3 loop: CSADDRYEQYF. As DNA, the CDR3 is TGCAGTGCCGATGACCGCTACGAGCAGTACTTC.

This clonotype occurred many times. The chain joins TRBV28 to TRBJ1-1; D is possibly TRBD1 (6 bases). V lost 5 bases to trimming and J lost 10 bases, with 14 bases between them. The CDR3 is 12 residues long. Germline CDR1 is MDHEN and CDR2 is SYDVKM. In DNA form, the CDR3 reads TGTGCCAGCAGTCCACAGGGCGTGGGAGCTTTCTTT. This translates into CASSPQGVGAFF.

This clonotype has ten or more counts. The CDR3 loop is CASRRQMNTEAFF. CDR3 nucleotide sequence: TGTGCCTCCCGGAGGCAGATGAACACTGAAGCTTTCTTT. This chain connects TRBV6-1 to TRBJ1-1, with D unresolved. Trimming left V 11 bases short and J 0 bases short, with 13 bases between. The CDR3 sequence is 13 residues long. The V gene's germline CDR1 is MNHNS and CDR2 SASEGT.

This clonotype was recorded at least ten times. The V gene is TRBV6-2 or TRBV6-3, the J gene TRBJ2-7, with 9 bases identical to TRBD1. Germline V gene lookup returns CDR1 MNHEY and CDR2 SVGEGT. This CDR3 has 15 residues. Losses at the gene ends were 2 bases for V and 2 bases for J; bases not matched to a gene: 4. DNA for the CDR3: TGTGCCAGCAGTTACGGGACAGGGTCAGCCTACGAGCAGTACTTC. Its translation: CASSYGTGSAYEQYF.

The chain has TRBV7-2 and TRBJ1-1; D may be TRBD1 (5 bases). The CDR3 loop spans 15 amino acids. Trimming took off 3 bases at V and 6 bases at J, with 17 bases between the two ends. Germline assignment: CDR1 SGHTA and CDR2 FQGNSA. CDR3 sequence: CASSLFGTGTSEAFF. CDR3 in DNA: TGTGCCAGCAGCTTGTTCGGGACGGGGACTTCTGAAGCTTTCTTT.

This clonotype occurred a few times. This chain uses TRBV5-1 with TRBJ2-7; a weak D match, TRBD1 (6 bases). Germline V gene data show CDR1 as SGHRS and CDR2 as YFSETQ. V was pared by 1 base and J by 6 bases, with 8 bases between. The CDR3 is made up of 12 amino acids. Written as DNA, the CDR3 is TGCGCCAGCAGCTTGACAGGGCGCGAGCAGTACTTC. Translating gives CASSLTGREQYF.

There are many counts of this clonotype. The CDR3 spells CASSPWGGLSDQPQHF. CDR3 bases: TGTGCCAGCAGCCCTTGGGGGGGTCTTTCCGATCAGCCCCAGCATTTT. The chain is built from TRBV7-9 and TRBJ1-5, with D tentatively TRBD1 (5 bases). The CDR3 length is 16 residues. Trimming left V 5 bases short and J 5 bases short, with 19 bases between. Germline V lookup: CDR1 SEHNR, CDR2 FQNEAQ (reference sequence).

This clonotype was observed a few times. The CDR3 region is CASSIDMQVTEAFF. The CDR3 DNA reads TGTGCCAGCAGTATCGACATGCAAGTAACTGAAGCTTTCTTT. This chain connects TRBV6-1 to TRBJ1-1; unclear D gene. The CDR3 is made up of 14 amino acids. Germline CDR1 reads MNHNS; CDR2 reads SASEGT. V lost 5 bases and J lost 5, with 15 bases in between.

For this clonotype: The junction and the germline gene differ at one end; a read error may be behind it. V and J are TRBV4-1 and TRBJ1-2; D might be TRBD1 (6 bases). The CDR3 consists of 14 residues. Germline V gene data show CDR1 as MGHRA and CDR2 as YSYEKL. The CDR3 loop reads CASNQGRDTHGYTF. Here the CDR3 DNA reads TGCGCCAGCAACCAAGGGAGGGACACGCATGGCTACACCTTC.

This clonotype was counted at least ten times. This chain links TRBV7-8 with TRBJ2-7; 12 bases align to TRBD2. Germline-derived CDR1 and CDR2 are SGHVS and FQNEAQ. V was clipped by 4 bases and J by 3 bases; unmatched bases: 10. The CDR3 runs to 17 residues. CDR3 protein: CASSSRTSGKLGYEQYF. CDR3 coding DNA: TGTGCCAGCAGCTCCCGGACTAGCGGGAAGTTGGGCTACGAGCAGTACTTC. Full variable domain (remainder filled in from reference TRBV7-8 and TRBJ2-7): GAGVSQSPRYKVAKRGQDVALRCDPISGHVSLFWYQQALGQGPEFLTYFQNEAQLDKSGLPSDRFFAERPEGSVSTLKIQRTQQEDSAVYLCASSSRTSGKLGYEQYFGPGTRLTVT.

The genes are TRBV29-1 and TRBJ2-1; 10 positions match TRBD2. Looked up from germline, CDR1 is SQVTM and CDR2 is ANQGSEA. This CDR3 contains 14 residues. CDR3 region: CREAGTSVDHEQFF. CDR3 nucleotide sequence: TGCAGGGAAGCCGGGACTAGCGTCGATCATGAGCAGTTCTTC.

In this sample, this clonotype turned up many times. J is TRBJ1-2 and V is TRBV28, with a possible D match to TRBD1 (5 bases). V was shortened by 4 bases and J by 2 bases, with 8 bases between the two germline ends. The V gene's germline CDR1 is MDHEN and CDR2 SYDVKM. The CDR3 sequence is 13 residues long. DNA of the CDR3: TGTGCCAGCAGTTGGGGCTCAAACTATGGCTACACCTTC. Amino acids: CASSWGSNYGYTF.

This clonotype was found many times. V is TRBV6-2 or TRBV6-3 and J is TRBJ1-2, with D unclear. The germline CDR1 and CDR2 sequences are MNHEY and SVGEGT. V was shortened by 5 bases and J by 0 bases, with 7 bases between the two germline ends. The CDR3 contains 13 residues. The CDR3 loop reads CASSRTPNYGYTF. DNA for the CDR3: TGTGCCAGCAGTCGGACGCCTAACTATGGCTACACCTTC.

V usage is TRBV3-1 and J usage is TRBJ2-2; D is uncertain. This CDR3 has 14 residues. V gave up 4 bases and J gave up 6 bases, with 12 bases separating them. The germline V gene has CDR1 LGHDT and CDR2 YNNKEL (reference sequence). In DNA, the CDR3 is TGTGCCAGCAGCCCAACCCCCGAGGCCGGGGAGCTGTTTTTT. Translated: CASSPTPEAGELFF. The entire variable domain, with the rest obtained from reference TRBV3-1 and TRBJ2-2, is as follows: DTAVSQTPKYLVTQMGNDKSIKCEQNLGHDTMYWYKQDSKKFLKIMFSYNNKELIINETVPNRFSPKSPDKAHLNLHINSLELGDSAVYFCASSPTPEAGELFFGEGSRLTVL.

The V and J genes are TRBV6-1 and TRBJ2-2; 7 bases align to TRBD1. Germline V gives CDR1 MNHNS, CDR2 SASEGT. V lost 6 bases to trimming and J lost 7 bases; unmatched junction nucleotides: 8. This CDR3 spans 14 amino acids. The CDR3, as DNA: TGTGCCAGCAGATTAACAGGGGTACTCGGGGAGCTGTTTTTT. Translating it yields CASRLTGVLGELFF.